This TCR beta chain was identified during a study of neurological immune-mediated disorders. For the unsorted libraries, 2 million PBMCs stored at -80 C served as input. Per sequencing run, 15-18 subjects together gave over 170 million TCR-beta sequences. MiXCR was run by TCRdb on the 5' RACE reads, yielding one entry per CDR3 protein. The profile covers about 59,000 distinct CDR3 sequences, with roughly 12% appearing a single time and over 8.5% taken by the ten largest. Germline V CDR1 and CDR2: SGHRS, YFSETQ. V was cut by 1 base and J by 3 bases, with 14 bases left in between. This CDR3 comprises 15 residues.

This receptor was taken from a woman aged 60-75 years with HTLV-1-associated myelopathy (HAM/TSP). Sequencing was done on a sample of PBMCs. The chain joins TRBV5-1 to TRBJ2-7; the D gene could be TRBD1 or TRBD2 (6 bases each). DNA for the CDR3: TGCGCCAGCAGCTTGAGGGGGGCGAATCTCTACGAGCAGTACTTC. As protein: CASSLRGANLYEQYF. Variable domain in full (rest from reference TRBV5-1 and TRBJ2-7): KAGVTQTPRYLIKTRGQQVTLSCSPISGHRSVSWYQQTPGQGLQFLFEYFSETQRNKGNFPGRFSGRQFSNSRSEMNVSTLELGDSALYLCASSLRGANLYEQYFGPGTRLTVT.